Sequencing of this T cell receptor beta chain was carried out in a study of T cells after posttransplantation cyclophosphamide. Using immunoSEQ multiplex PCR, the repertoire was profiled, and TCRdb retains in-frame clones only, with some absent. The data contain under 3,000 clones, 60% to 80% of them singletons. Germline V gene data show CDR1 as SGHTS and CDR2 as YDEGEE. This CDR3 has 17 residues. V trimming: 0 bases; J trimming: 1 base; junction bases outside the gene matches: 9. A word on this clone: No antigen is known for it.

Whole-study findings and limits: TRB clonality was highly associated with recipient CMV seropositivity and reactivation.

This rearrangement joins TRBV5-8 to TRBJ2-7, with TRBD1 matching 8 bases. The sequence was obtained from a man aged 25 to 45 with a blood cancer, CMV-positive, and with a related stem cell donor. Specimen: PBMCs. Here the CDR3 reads CASSLALGQAQSYEQYF. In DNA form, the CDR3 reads TGTGCCAGCAGCTTGGCCCTGGGACAGGCCCAATCCTACGAGCAGTACTTC. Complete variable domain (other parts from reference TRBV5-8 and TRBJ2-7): EAGVTQSPTHLIKTRGQQATLRCSPISGHTSVYWYQQALGLGLQFLLWYDEGEERNRGNFPPRFSGRQFPNYSSELNVNALELEDSALYLCASSLALGQAQSYEQYFGPGTRLTVT.